These T cell receptor beta chains were read from a single sample in a study of blood T cell repertoires in COVID-19. Some clones are missing from TCRdb's copy, which holds only in-frame ones; the method was immunoSEQ multiplex PCR. The sample comprises around 49,000 clones, about 90% of which are singletons, and over 2% rests with the top ten. The sample was peripheral blood. The receptors come from a human donor in a cohort sampled during active COVID-19. Each CDR3 is given with its conserved first and last residue.

CDR3: CASSFSGRLYEQYF; J: TRBJ2-7; V: TRBV28
CDR3: CASSLTGANEKLFF; J: TRBJ1-4; V: TRBV6-5
CDR3: CASSAVRGAMTEAFF; J: TRBJ1-1; V: TRBV7-9
CDR3: CANGTSGGHSSYNEQFF; J: TRBJ2-1; V: TRBV21-1
CDR3: CAIRQQGAGYEQYF; J: TRBJ2-7; V: TRBV10-3
CDR3: CASSNNSGGYLGYTF; J: TRBJ1-2; V: TRBV27
CDR3: CASSSRTGSGNTIYF; J: TRBJ1-3; V: TRBV7-2
CDR3: CASSEFGRVTQYF; J: TRBJ2-5; V: TRBV25-1
CDR3: CASSRTRNAQETQYF; J: TRBJ2-5; V: TRBV6-6
CDR3: CASSARTSGYNEQFF; J: TRBJ2-1; V: TRBV9
CDR3: CASSGGLGGTDTQYF; J: TRBJ2-3; V: TRBV6-5
CDR3: CASSPQRGARETQYF; J: TRBJ2-5; V: TRBV4-3
CDR3: CSAIDRGEAFF; J: TRBJ1-1; V: TRBV29-1
CDR3: CASSLGQPEEEKLFF; J: TRBJ1-4; V: TRBV7-9
CDR3: CASSYGTSVRTYNEQFF; J: TRBJ2-1; V: TRBV11-2
CDR3: CAISDLDRGNTEAFF; J: TRBJ1-1; V: TRBV10-3
CDR3: CASTPGLNEKLFF; J: TRBJ1-4; V: TRBV5-5
CDR3: CASSSFGAGGTDTQYF; J: TRBJ2-3; V: TRBV28
CDR3: CASSLSPTEEKYF; J: TRBJ2-7; V: TRBV5-4
CDR3: CASSLRTTAAYGYTF; J: TRBJ1-2; V: TRBV3-1/TRBV3-2
CDR3: CASSITTGNTGELFF; J: TRBJ2-2; V: TRBV19
CDR3: CAWSARAENIQYF; J: TRBJ2-4; V: TRBV30
CDR3: CASRTTGIDGYTF; J: TRBJ1-2; V: TRBV28
CDR3: CASSLRTGGREQYF; J: TRBJ2-7; V: TRBV28
CDR3: CASRGQGLRLDTEAFF; J: TRBJ1-1; V: TRBV19
CDR3: CASSGTGIPNYGYTF; J: TRBJ1-2; V: TRBV9